This T cell receptor (beta chain) was found in a study of cytomegalovirus exposure and HLA in healthy donors. Turning to this clone: Its specificity is not known.

PCR primers comprised 60 Vbeta and 13 Jbeta primers. Assay used: immunoSEQ multiplex PCR; TCRdb lists only in-frame clones, some missing. The sample holds roughly 150,000 clones, about 81% seen once. Findings and limits, study-wide: Later, an analysis found that common viral pathogens appeared to be linked with several of the most significant clusters. One variant, a missense change in DCLRE1C, was linked in a later analysis to TCR beta V- and J-gene trimming.

The receptor was isolated from a girl aged 2 to 10 in good health and CMV-seropositive. The sample consisted of PBMCs.

The CDR3 spells CASSQDPRAETQYF. The CDR3 DNA reads TGTGCCAGCAGCCAAGATCCCAGGGCAGAGACCCAGTACTTC. J is TRBJ2-5 and V is TRBV4-2, with TRBD1 as a possible D gene (5 bases). With 0 bases removed from V and 4 bases from J, the gap between germline ends came to 9 bases. CDR1 and CDR2 (germline): LGHNA, YNFKEQ. The CDR3 spans 14 residues.